Following are 17 T cell receptor beta chains from one sample sequenced in a study of cytomegalovirus exposure and HLA in healthy donors. The study ran its PCR with 60 Vbeta and 13 Jbeta primers. The method was immunoSEQ multiplex PCR; TCRdb's version includes in-frame clones alone and lacks a portion of them. The data contain more than 150,000 clones, over 65% of them singletons. Sequenced input: PBMCs. The receptors were sampled from a woman aged 45-60 years in good health and CMV-seropositive.

CDR3 coding DNA: TGTGCCAGCAGTCCGACGGGACAGAACTATGGCTACACCTTC. It is translated as CASSPTGQNYGYTF. This sequence joins TRBV27 and TRBJ1-2, with 7 bases fitting TRBD1. V lost 5 bases to trimming and J lost 2 bases; unmatched junction nucleotides: 5. CDR3 size: 14 residues. CDR1 MNHEY and CDR2 SMNVEV come from the germline V gene (reference sequence).

The chain links TRBV25-1 to TRBJ2-5, with 10 bases matching TRBD1. Looked up from germline, CDR1 is MGHDK and CDR2 is SYGVNS. Trimming took 4 bases from V and 3 from J; bases not matched to a gene: 8. The CDR3 covers 16 residues. The CDR3 loop reads CASSGQDRGPKETQYF. The CDR3 nucleotides read TGTGCCAGCAGTGGACAAGACAGGGGGCCTAAAGAGACCCAGTACTTC.

This clone appeared a few times. The chain employs TRBV6-5 and TRBJ2-7; 9 bases are shared with TRBD2. CDR1 is MNHEY and CDR2 is SVGAGI in the germline V gene. The V gene end was trimmed by 6 bases and the J gene end by 0 bases; junction bases not matched to a gene: 6. This CDR3 is built from 15 residues. CDR3 sequence (DNA): TGTGCCAGCAGCTTAGGACTAGCGACCTCCTACGAGCAGTACTTC. The encoded protein is CASSLGLATSYEQYF.

V usage is TRBV4-1 and J usage is TRBJ1-6; D might be TRBD1 (5 bases). This CDR3 contains 13 residues. V lost 0 bases, J lost 13 bases, and 10 bases lay in between. Germline CDR1 reads MGHRA; CDR2 reads YSYEKL. As DNA, the CDR3 is TGCGCCAGCAGCCAAGATGGAGGGGCCCCCCTCCACTTT. It is translated as CASSQDGGAPLHF.

This clone was seen a few times. V is TRBV5-1 and J is TRBJ2-7; D not resolved. This CDR3 is 15 amino acids long. In germline, CDR1 is SGHRS, CDR2 YFSETQ. Trimming shortened V by 1 base and J by 1 base, and 12 bases separated the two germline ends. The DNA for the CDR3 is TGCGCCAGCAGCTTGTTAGAAAGTGCTTCCTACGAGCAGTACTTC. It encodes CASSLLESASYEQYF.

This clone was detected only once. The identical CDR3 is also encoded by other nucleotide sequences in the sample. V usage is TRBV7-3 and J usage is TRBJ2-5; no clear D gene. This CDR3 is built from 13 residues. The V gene's germline CDR1 is SGHTA and CDR2 FQGTGA. Trimming left V 1 base short and J 3 bases short, with 6 bases between. The CDR3 is CASSLMAEETQYF. CDR3 DNA sequence: TGTGCCAGCAGCTTAATGGCAGAAGAGACCCAGTACTTC. Filled out from reference TRBV7-3 and TRBJ2-5, the complete variable domain reads GAGVSQTPSNKVTEKGKYVELRCDPISGHTALYWYRQSLGQGPEFLIYFQGTGAADDSGLPNDRFFAVRPEGSVSTLKIQRTERGDSAVYLCASSLMAEETQYFGPGTRLLVL.

The chain couples TRBV6-5 to TRBJ1-5; D call uncertain. V shed 6 bases and J shed 0 bases, with 6 bases lying between them. The V gene's germline CDR1 is MNHEY and CDR2 SVGAGI. CDR3 length: 13 residues. Written as DNA, the CDR3 is TGTGCCAGCAGGACAATTAGCAATCAGCCCCAGCATTTT. Translating it yields CASRTISNQPQHF.

The chain recombines TRBV10-2 with TRBJ1-1, with D possibly TRBD1 on 6 matching bases. Germline V gives CDR1 WSHSY, CDR2 SAAADI. This CDR3 spans 15 amino acids. V lost 3 bases, J lost 5 bases, and 16 bases lay in between. CDR3: CASSESTGSGTEAFF. In DNA form, the CDR3 reads TGCGCCAGCAGTGAATCCACAGGGTCGGGTACTGAAGCTTTCTTT.

In this sample, this clone turned up a few times. V is TRBV5-4 and J is TRBJ1-2; perhaps TRBD1 as D (6 bases). Between the trimmed V and J ends, which lost 0 bases and 4 bases, there was a span of 16 bases. Germline CDR1 is SGHNT and CDR2 is YYREEE (reference sequence). CDR3 size: 16 residues. In DNA, the CDR3 is TGTGCCAGCAGCTTGGCCTCAAGGGGGTCAGGCTATGGCTACACCTTC. It encodes CASSLASRGSGYGYTF.

The count of this clone is one. J is TRBJ2-3 and V is TRBV2, with 12 nucleotides matching TRBD2. This CDR3 is 18 amino acids long. Unmatched junction bases numbered 10, after V lost 6 bases and J lost 0 bases. Germline V gives CDR1 SNHLY, CDR2 FYNNEI. The CDR3 here is CASSRGLAGKTSTDTQYF. DNA of the CDR3: TGTGCCAGCAGCCGCGGACTAGCGGGGAAAACTAGCACAGATACGCAGTATTTT.

In nucleotides, the CDR3 is TGTGCCAGCAGTTCCCTAGCGTCGGAAAGGTTCTTC. Amino acids: CASSSLASERFF. The chain is built from TRBV27 and TRBJ2-1, with D perhaps matching TRBD2 (6 bases). V lost 4 bases and J lost 15, with 16 bases in between. CDR1 MNHEY and CDR2 SMNVEV come from the germline V gene (reference sequence). This CDR3 has 12 amino acids.

The sample holds one count of this clone. J is TRBJ1-6 and V is TRBV5-1; 8 bases agree with TRBD1. V gave up 1 base and J gave up 6 bases; unmatched junction bases: 6. CDR1 and CDR2 from the germline V gene are SGHRS and YFSETQ. CDR3 length: 16 amino acids. This CDR3 reads CASSLSTGGINSPLHF. The DNA of the CDR3 is TGCGCCAGCAGCTTGAGTACAGGGGGTATTAATTCACCCCTCCACTTT. The full variable domain, in which reference TRBV5-1 and TRBJ1-6 provide the parts outside the CDR3, is KAGVTQTPRYLIKTRGQQVTLSCSPISGHRSVSWYQQTPGQGLQFLFEYFSETQRNKGNFPGRFSGRQFSNSRSEMNVSTLELGDSALYLCASSLSTGGINSPLHFGNGTRLTVT.

Only a few counts were recorded for this clone. The chain couples TRBV5-4 to TRBJ2-7; 7 bases align to TRBD1. CDR1 is SGHNT, CDR2 YYREEE, per germline (reference sequence). After removal of 0 bases from V and 2 bases from J, the junction contained 2 bases not matched to a gene. CDR3 length equals 14 residues. Here the CDR3 reads CASSLGGGPYEQYF. The CDR3 DNA follows: TGTGCCAGCAGCTTGGGAGGGGGCCCCTACGAGCAGTACTTC.

This clone is a singleton in its sample. The gene calls are TRBV5-1 and TRBJ2-5; TRBD1 matches 9 bases. Germline CDR1 is SGHRS and CDR2 is YFSETQ. Unmatched junction bases numbered 3, after V lost 4 bases and J lost 5 bases. The CDR3 sequence is 13 residues long. In DNA form, the CDR3 reads TGCGCCAGCAGCGACGGGACAGGGGAGACCCAGTACTTC. Encoded protein: CASSDGTGETQYF.

The chain carries TRBV5-1 and TRBJ2-2, with TRBD2 matching over 13 bases. Trimming at V came to 4 bases and at J to 5 bases, leaving 11 bases not matched to a gene. Germline lookup yields CDR1 SGHRS and CDR2 YFSETQ. This CDR3 is 18 amino acids long. CDR3 coding DNA: TGCGCCAGCAGCCCCAAACTAGCGGGGGGGCCAATGACCGGGGAGCTGTTTTTT. Its protein is CASSPKLAGGPMTGELFF.

The chain links TRBV6-5 to TRBJ1-3; 8 nucleotides agree with TRBD1. V was pared by 6 bases and J by 2 bases, with 6 bases of the junction left unmatched. The germline gives CDR1 MNHEY, CDR2 SVGAGI. The CDR3 totals 15 residues. CDR3 amino acids: CASSDRGPAGNTIYF. For the CDR3, the DNA is TGTGCCAGCAGCGACAGGGGCCCCGCTGGAAACACCATATATTTT.

The gene calls are TRBV5-6 and TRBJ2-7, with 8 bases matching TRBD2. Germline V lookup: CDR1 SGHDT, CDR2 YYEEEE. J lost 0 bases, V lost 1 base, and 3 bases had no gene match. The CDR3 extends over 15 amino acids. The CDR3 loop reads CASSLFSGASYEQYF. The CDR3 DNA sequence: TGTGCCAGCAGCTTGTTTAGCGGGGCCTCCTACGAGCAGTACTTC. The variable domain in full, with the rest retrieved from reference TRBV5-6 and TRBJ2-7, is DAGVTQSPTHLIKTRGQQVTLRCSPKSGHDTVSWYQQALGQGPQFIFQYYEEEERQRGNFPDRFSGHQFPNYSSELNVNALLLGDSALYLCASSLFSGASYEQYFGPGTRLTVT.